The clone carrying this T cell receptor (beta chain) was recorded a few times. V was shortened by 2 bases and J by 6 bases, with 5 bases between the two germline ends. The CDR3 runs to 12 residues. Germline V CDR1 and CDR2: SGHNT, YYREEE (reference sequence). Unique molecular identifier tags were affixed to discrete cDNA molecules. TCRdb passed the 5' RACE reads through MiXCR, listing each CDR3 protein once. The sample has under 85,000 distinct CDR3 sequences, roughly 12% seen once. The sample originates from a study of early T cells in non-severe SARS-CoV-2 infection. The sample was whole blood. This receptor was taken from an adult who was a healthcare worker with PCR-confirmed SARS-CoV-2 infection or an uninfected control (not recorded which). The chain has TRBV5-4 and TRBJ2-2; D is unresolved. The CDR3 DNA sequence: TGTGCCAGCAGCTTTTCTTCCGGGGAGCTGTTTTTT. It yields the protein CASSFSSGELFF.